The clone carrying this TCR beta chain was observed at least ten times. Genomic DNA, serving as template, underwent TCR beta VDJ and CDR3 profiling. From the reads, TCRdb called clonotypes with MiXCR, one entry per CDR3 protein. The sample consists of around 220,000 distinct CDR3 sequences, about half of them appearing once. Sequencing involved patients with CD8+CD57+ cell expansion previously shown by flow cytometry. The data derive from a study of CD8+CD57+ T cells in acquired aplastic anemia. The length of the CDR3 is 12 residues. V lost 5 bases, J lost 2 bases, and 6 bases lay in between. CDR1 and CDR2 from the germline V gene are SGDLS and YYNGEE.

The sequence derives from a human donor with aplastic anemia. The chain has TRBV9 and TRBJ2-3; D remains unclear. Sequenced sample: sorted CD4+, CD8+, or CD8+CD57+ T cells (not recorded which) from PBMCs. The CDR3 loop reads CASRQVTDTQYF. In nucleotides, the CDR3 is TGTGCCAGCAGGCAGGTCACAGATACGCAGTATTTT.